This TCR beta chain was obtained from a study of T cell responses to AZD1222 COVID-19 vaccine. Here immunoSEQ multiplex PCR was the method, and the copy in TCRdb shows in-frame clones only, minus some. The table records approximately 150,000 clones, 90% of them present only once. The CDR3 spans 14 residues. CDR1 is SQVTM, CDR2 ANQGSEA, per germline. The trim removed 6 bases at V and 0 bases at J, leaving 5 bases unmatched. This TCR was recovered from an adult who received the AZD1222 COVID-19 vaccine. The material sequenced was peripheral blood, taken 28 days after the second AZD1222 dose. This chain uses TRBV29-1 with TRBJ2-3, with 8 bases aligning to TRBD2. This CDR3 is CSVDSGASTDTQYF. In DNA, the CDR3 is TGCAGCGTCGATAGCGGGGCGAGCACAGATACGCAGTATTTT.